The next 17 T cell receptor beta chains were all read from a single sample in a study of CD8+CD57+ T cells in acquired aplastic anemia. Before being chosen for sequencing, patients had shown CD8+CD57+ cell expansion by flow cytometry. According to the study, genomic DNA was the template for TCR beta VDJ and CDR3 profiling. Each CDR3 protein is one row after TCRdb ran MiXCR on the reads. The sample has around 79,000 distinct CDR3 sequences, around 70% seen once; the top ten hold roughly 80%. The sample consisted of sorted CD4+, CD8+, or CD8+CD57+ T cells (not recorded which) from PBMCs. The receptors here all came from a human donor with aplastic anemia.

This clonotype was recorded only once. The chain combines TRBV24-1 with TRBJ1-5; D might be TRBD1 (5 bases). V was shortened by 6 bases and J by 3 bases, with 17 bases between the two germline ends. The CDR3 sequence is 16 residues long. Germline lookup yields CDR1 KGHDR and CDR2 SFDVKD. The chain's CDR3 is CATSSFDSRYNQPQHF. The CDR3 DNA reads TGTGCCACCAGTAGCTTCGACAGCAGATACAATCAGCCCCAGCATTTT.

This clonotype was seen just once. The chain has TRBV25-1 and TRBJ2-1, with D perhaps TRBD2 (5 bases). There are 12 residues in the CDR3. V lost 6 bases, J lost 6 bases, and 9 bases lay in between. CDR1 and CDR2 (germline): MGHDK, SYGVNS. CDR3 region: CASRSGPNEQFF. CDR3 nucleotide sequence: TGTGCCAGCAGAAGCGGACCCAATGAGCAGTTCTTC.

CDR3 bases: TGTGCCACCAGCACTAGACAGGGCCCCCAAGAGACCCAGTACTTC. It yields the protein CATSTRQGPQETQYF. The chain combines TRBV15 with TRBJ2-5, with TRBD1 matching 7 bases. The germline gives CDR1 LNHNV, CDR2 YYDKDF (reference sequence). The length of the CDR3 is 15 residues. The V segment lost 4 bases and the J segment 1 base; nucleotides outside the gene matches: 6.

CDR3 sequence: CATRDGMNTEAFF. The CDR3 DNA is TGTGCCACCAGAGACGGTATGAACACTGAAGCTTTCTTT. The chain recombines TRBV24-1 with TRBJ1-1; D is unresolved. This CDR3 comprises 13 residues. From germline, CDR1 is KGHDR and CDR2 SFDVKD. V lost 7 bases to trimming and J lost 0 bases, with 8 bases between them.

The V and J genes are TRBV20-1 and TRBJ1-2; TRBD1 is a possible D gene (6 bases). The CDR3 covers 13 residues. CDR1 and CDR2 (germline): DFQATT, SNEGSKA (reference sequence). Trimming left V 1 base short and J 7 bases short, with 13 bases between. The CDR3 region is CSARVSGVAGYTF. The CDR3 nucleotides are TGCAGTGCTAGAGTTTCAGGGGTTGCTGGCTACACCTTC.

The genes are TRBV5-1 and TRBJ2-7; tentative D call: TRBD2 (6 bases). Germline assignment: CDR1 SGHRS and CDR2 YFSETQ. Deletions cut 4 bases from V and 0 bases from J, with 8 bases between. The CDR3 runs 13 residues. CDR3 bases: TGCGCCAGCAGCACGGGAGACTCCTACGAGCAGTACTTC. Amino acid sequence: CASSTGDSYEQYF.

The CDR3 reads CATPSLRLFF. CDR3 DNA: TGTGCCACTCCCTCGTTGAGGCTGTTTTTT. The chain joins TRBV24-1 to TRBJ1-4, with D unclear. The CDR3 sequence is 10 residues long. Germline V lookup: CDR1 KGHDR, CDR2 SFDVKD. Trimming left V 10 bases short and J 14 bases short, with 13 bases between.

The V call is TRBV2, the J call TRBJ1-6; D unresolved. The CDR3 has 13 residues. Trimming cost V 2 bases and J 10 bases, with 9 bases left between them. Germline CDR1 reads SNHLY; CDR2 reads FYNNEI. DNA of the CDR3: TGTGCCAGCAGTGAATCGGGGAAATCACCCCTCCACTTT. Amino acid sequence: CASSESGKSPLHF.

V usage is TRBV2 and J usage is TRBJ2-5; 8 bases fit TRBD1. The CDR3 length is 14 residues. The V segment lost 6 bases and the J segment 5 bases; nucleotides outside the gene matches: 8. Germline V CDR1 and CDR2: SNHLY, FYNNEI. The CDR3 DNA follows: TGTGCCAGCAGGGACCGGACAGGGCGGGAGACCCAGTACTTC. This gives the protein CASRDRTGRETQYF.

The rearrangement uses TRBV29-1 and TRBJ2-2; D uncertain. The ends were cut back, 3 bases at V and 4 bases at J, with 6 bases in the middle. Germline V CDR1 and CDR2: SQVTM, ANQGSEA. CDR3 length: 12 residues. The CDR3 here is CSVEGGTGELFF. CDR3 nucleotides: TGCAGCGTTGAGGGCGGCACCGGGGAGCTGTTTTTT.

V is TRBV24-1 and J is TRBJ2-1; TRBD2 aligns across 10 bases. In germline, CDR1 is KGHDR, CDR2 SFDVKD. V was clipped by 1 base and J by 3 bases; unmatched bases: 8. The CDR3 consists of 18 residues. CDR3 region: CATSDLESGRALYNEQFF. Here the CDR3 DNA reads TGTGCCACCAGTGATTTAGAAAGCGGGAGGGCCCTCTACAATGAGCAGTTCTTC.

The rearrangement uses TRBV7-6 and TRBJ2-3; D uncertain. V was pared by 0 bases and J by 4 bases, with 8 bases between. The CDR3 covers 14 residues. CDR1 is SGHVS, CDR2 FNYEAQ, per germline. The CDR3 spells CASSLAGTADTQYF. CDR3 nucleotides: TGTGCCAGCAGCTTAGCCGGTACTGCAGATACGCAGTATTTT. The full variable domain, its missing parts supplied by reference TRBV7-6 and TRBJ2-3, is GAGVSQSPRYKVTKRGQDVALRCDPISGHVSLYWYRQALGQGPEFLTYFNYEAQQDKSGLPNDRFSAERPEGSISTLTIQRTEQRDSAMYRCASSLAGTADTQYFGPGTRLTVL.

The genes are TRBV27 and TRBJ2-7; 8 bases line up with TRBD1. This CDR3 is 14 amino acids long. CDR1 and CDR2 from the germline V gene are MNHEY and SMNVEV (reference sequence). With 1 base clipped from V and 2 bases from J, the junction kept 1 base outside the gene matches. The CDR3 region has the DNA TGTGCCAGCAGTTTATACAGGGGGGCCTACGAGCAGTACTTC. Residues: CASSLYRGAYEQYF.

DNA of the CDR3: TGTGCCACCCGGAGTGGGGGATACAATGAGCAGTTCTTC. Its translation: CATRSGGYNEQFF. The chain carries TRBV15 and TRBJ2-1, with D perhaps being TRBD1 or TRBD2 (5 bases each). Germline V gene data show CDR1 as LNHNV and CDR2 as YYDKDF (reference sequence). V was clipped by 8 bases and J by 4 bases, with 12 bases between them. The CDR3 has 13 amino acids.

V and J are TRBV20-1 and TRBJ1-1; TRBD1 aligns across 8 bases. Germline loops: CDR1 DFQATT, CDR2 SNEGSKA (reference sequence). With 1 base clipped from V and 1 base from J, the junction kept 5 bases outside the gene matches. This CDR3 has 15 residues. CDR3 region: CSARAPGGRNTEAFF. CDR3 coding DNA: TGCAGTGCTAGAGCTCCAGGGGGCCGGAACACTGAAGCTTTCTTT.

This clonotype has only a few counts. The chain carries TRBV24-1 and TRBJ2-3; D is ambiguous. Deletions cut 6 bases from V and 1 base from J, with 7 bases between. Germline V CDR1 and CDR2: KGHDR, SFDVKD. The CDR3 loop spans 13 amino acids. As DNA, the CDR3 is TGTGCCACCAGTAGTGCGGGCACAGATACGCAGTATTTT. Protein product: CATSSAGTDTQYF.

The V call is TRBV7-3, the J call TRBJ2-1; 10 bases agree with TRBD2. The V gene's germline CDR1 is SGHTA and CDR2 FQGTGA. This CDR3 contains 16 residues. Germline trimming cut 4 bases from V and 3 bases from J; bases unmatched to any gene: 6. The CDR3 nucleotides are TGTGCCAGCAGCTCCAGTCGGACTAGCGGCTACAATGAGCAGTTCTTC. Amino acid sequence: CASSSSRTSGYNEQFF.